This T cell receptor (beta chain) was documented in a study of tumor and adjacent non-tumor tissue in lung cancer. Study-level background: Aged roughly 30 to 76 years, patients included roughly 10 men and about 5 women with stage I to III disease.

Note on this clonotype: Its antigen is currently unknown. An end of the junction differs from the germline gene, which may be a read error.

Germline V gene lookup returns CDR1 MNHNY and CDR2 SVGAGI (reference sequence). The CDR3 loop spans 15 amino acids. A modified ARM-PCR protocol with three rounds of nested PCR amplified TCRbeta. MiXCR, run by TCRdb on the multiplex PCR reads, gives a single entry per CDR3 protein. The table has approximately 76,000 distinct CDR3 sequences, around 70% seen once; the top ten hold about 12%. Regarding the study as a whole: Tumor tissue had significantly higher TCR diversity than normal lung. Tumor TCR diversity, when higher, was linked to shorter survival.

This sample's RNA came from whole unsorted tissue. The receptor was isolated from a woman in her seventies with non-small cell lung cancer. Sequencing was carried out using lung tumor tissue. The chain has TRBV6-6 and TRBJ2-3, with D unresolved. The CDR3 here is CATSYPSANTDTQYF. The CDR3 bases are TGTGCCACCAGTTACCCGAGTGCTAACACAGATACGCAGTATTTT.